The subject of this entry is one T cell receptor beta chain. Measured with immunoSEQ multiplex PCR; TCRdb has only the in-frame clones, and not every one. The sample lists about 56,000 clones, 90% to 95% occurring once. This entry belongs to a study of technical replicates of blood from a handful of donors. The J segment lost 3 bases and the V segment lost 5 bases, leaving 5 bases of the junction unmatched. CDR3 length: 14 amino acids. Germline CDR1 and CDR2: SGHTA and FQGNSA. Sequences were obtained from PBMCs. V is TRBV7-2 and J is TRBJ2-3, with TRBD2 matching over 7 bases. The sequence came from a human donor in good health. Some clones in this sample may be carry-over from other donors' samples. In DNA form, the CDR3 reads TGTGCCAGCAGCCGTGGGGGGGGGACAGATACGCAGTATTTT. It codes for CASSRGGGTDTQYF.